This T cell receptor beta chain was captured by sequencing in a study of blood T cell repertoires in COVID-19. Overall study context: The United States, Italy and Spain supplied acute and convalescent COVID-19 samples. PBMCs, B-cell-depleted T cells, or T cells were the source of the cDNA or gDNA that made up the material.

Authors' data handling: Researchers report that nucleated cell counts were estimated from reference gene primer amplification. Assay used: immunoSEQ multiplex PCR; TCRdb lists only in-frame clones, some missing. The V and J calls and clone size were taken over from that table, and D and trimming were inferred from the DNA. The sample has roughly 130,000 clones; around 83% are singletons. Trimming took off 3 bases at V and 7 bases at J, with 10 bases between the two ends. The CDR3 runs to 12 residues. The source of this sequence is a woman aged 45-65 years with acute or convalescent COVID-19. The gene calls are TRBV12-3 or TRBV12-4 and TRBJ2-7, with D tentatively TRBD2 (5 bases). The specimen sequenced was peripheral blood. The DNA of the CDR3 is TGTGCCAGCAGTTTTGGGAGAGGGGAGCAGTACTTC. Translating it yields CASSFGRGEQYF.